This paragraph covers one T cell receptor (beta chain) sequence. Its specificity is not known. This sample was taken from a study of T cell responses to AZD1222 COVID-19 vaccine. Whole-study context: Both about-4-week and about-12-week second-dose recipients were combined. Findings of the study overall: Seropositive status at baseline applied to only a handful of AZD1222 recipients. As reported, nearly half of all spike-specific TCRs target variant regions that are unmutated. It should be noted that donors were predominantly white British and more often female, and clonal diversity was possibly underestimated.

The assay was immunoSEQ multiplex PCR, and TCRdb's table has in-frame clones only and misses some. Of about 150,000 clones in the sample, roughly 92% were seen once. V lost 7 bases to trimming and J lost 3 bases; unmatched junction nucleotides: 14. Germline V gene lookup returns CDR1 SEHNR and CDR2 FQNEAQ (reference sequence). The length of the CDR3 is 16 residues. Material: peripheral blood, obtained on day 0 of AZD1222 vaccination. The rearrangement joins TRBV7-9 to TRBJ2-5; 7 bases fit TRBD2. This TCR came from an adult in good health. The CDR3: CASTQLAASGKETQYF. The CDR3 DNA reads TGTGCCAGCACCCAACTCGCGGCTAGCGGAAAAGAGACCCAGTACTTC.